A single sample gave rise to the 28 T cell receptor beta chains below, sequenced in a study of CD8 T cells in ankylosing spondylitis. Study-wide results and limits: A TCR beta motif of eight highly homologous variants appeared characteristic of ankylosing spondylitis blood.

TCRdb reprocessed the 5' RACE reads via MiXCR and lists one record per CDR3 protein. The table has about 210,000 distinct CDR3 sequences, about 6.7% seen once; the top ten hold 11% to 15%. These receptors' antigens are unknown. Sequenced sample: blood, either unsorted or a sorted T cell fraction (not recorded which). The receptors shown here come from a male donor with ankylosing spondylitis.

This clonotype was detected ten times or more. The V gene is TRBV15, the J gene TRBJ2-1, with 14 bases that match TRBD2. The germline CDR1 and CDR2 sequences are LNHNV and YYDKDF (reference sequence). The ends lost 5 bases at V and 8 bases at J; junction bases unmatched: 11. The length of the CDR3 is 17 residues. The CDR3 is CATSVNMGTSGSDEQFF. CDR3 nucleotides: TGTGCCACCAGCGTCAACATGGGGACTAGCGGGAGCGATGAGCAGTTCTTC.

This clonotype showed up many times. The chain recombines TRBV29-1 with TRBJ1-2; 9 bases are a match to TRBD1. The V gene's germline CDR1 is SQVTM and CDR2 ANQGSEA. Trimming took 7 bases from V and 7 from J; bases not matched to a gene: 16. The CDR3 spans 15 residues. The CDR3 bases are TGCAGCGCCGGAGACGGGACAGGGCAGGGCTTTGGCTACACCTTC. Amino acids: CSAGDGTGQGFGYTF.

This clonotype was picked up many times. The rearrangement joins TRBV30 to TRBJ1-1; TRBD1 is a possible D gene (5 bases). Germline lookup yields CDR1 GTSNPN and CDR2 SVGIG (reference sequence). This CDR3 has 12 amino acids. V was pared by 8 bases and J by 4 bases, with 14 bases between. In DNA, the CDR3 is TGTGCCCTCAGGGCTGCGGGCACTGAAGCTTTCTTT. It yields the protein CALRAAGTEAFF.

This clonotype was counted a few times. V is TRBV4-3 and J is TRBJ1-2; D gene ambiguous. The CDR3 extends over 16 amino acids. Germline lookup yields CDR1 LGHNA and CDR2 YSLEER. The ends were cut back, 0 bases at V and 3 bases at J, with 14 bases in the middle. The CDR3 DNA is TGCGCCAGCAGCCAAGATCAAGAGCCCAGTTACTATGGCTACACCTTC. Its protein is CASSQDQEPSYYGYTF.

This clonotype was seen at least ten times. The chain is built from TRBV18 and TRBJ2-1; 8 bases are a match to TRBD2. The CDR3 length is 16 residues. Germline CDR1 is KGHSH and CDR2 is LQKENI. Trimming took 2 bases from V and 3 from J; bases not matched to a gene: 6. The DNA for the CDR3 is TGTGCCAGCTCACCAACAGCGGGAGTAAGCTACAATGAGCAGTTCTTC. It yields the protein CASSPTAGVSYNEQFF.

This clonotype came up many times. The chain employs TRBV29-1 and TRBJ2-2, with TRBD1 as a possible D gene (5 bases). The CDR3 loop spans 13 amino acids. V was clipped by 6 bases and J by 3 bases, with 11 bases between them. The germline gives CDR1 SQVTM, CDR2 ANQGSEA. The CDR3 DNA follows: TGCAGCGTCCTCGACAGCTACACCGGGGAGCTGTTTTTT. This sequence encodes CSVLDSYTGELFF.

This clonotype was observed at least ten times. V and J are TRBV9 and TRBJ2-7, with unresolved D. The CDR3 is 14 residues long. Trimming removed 2 bases at V and 2 bases at J, with 11 bases between. Germline V gene data show CDR1 as SGDLS and CDR2 as YYNGEE. CDR3 amino acids: CASSVISDTYEQYF. CDR3 DNA sequence: TGTGCCAGCAGCGTGATAAGTGACACCTACGAGCAGTACTTC.

In this sample, this clonotype turned up many times. V gene TRBV20-1 combines with J gene TRBJ2-7; D unclear. The CDR3 extends over 11 amino acids. Trimming took 2 bases from V and 4 from J, leaving 6 bases between them. The germline V gene encodes CDR1 DFQATT and CDR2 SNEGSKA (reference sequence). CDR3: CSARYGYEQYF. Written as DNA, the CDR3 is TGCAGTGCTAGATACGGATACGAGCAGTACTTC.

Details on this clonotype: A much larger clone lies one base from this, so it may be a read error. The chain couples TRBV28 to TRBJ1-2; D possibly corresponds to TRBD1 (6 bases). Per the germline V gene, CDR1 is MDHEN and CDR2 is SYDVKM. V was cut by 10 bases and J by 10 bases, with 13 bases left in between. The CDR3 covers 10 residues. The CDR3 sequence: CAIWGAVYTF. CDR3 DNA sequence: TGTGCCATTTGGGGGGCGGTCTACACCTTC.

This clonotype has at least ten counts. The chain is built from TRBV9 and TRBJ2-7; D may be TRBD2 (5 bases). This CDR3 comprises 14 residues. Germline values: CDR1 SGDLS, CDR2 YYNGEE. V dropped 4 bases and J dropped 3 bases, with 14 bases sitting between them. CDR3 nucleotides: TGTGCCAGCAGCCCGGGGAGAAACTTCTACGAGCAGTACTTC. Protein product: CASSPGRNFYEQYF.

This clonotype occurred many times. The rearrangement joins TRBV6-2 or TRBV6-3 to TRBJ2-1; D remains unclear. The germline V and J ends were trimmed by 0 bases and 2 bases, with 5 bases remaining between them. The CDR3 totals 14 residues. The V gene's germline CDR1 is MNHEY and CDR2 SVGEGT. This CDR3 reads CASSYSVTYNEQFF. DNA for the CDR3: TGTGCCAGCAGTTACTCAGTGACCTACAATGAGCAGTTCTTC.

This clonotype was recorded at least ten times. The chain has TRBV27 and TRBJ2-3; D may be TRBD1 or TRBD2 (5 bases each). Germline V CDR1 and CDR2: MNHEY, SMNVEV (reference sequence). The V end lost 7 bases, the J end lost 5 bases, and 16 bases lay between the germline ends. This CDR3 region has 14 residues. CDR3 in DNA: TGTGCCAGCACCCCTTTCCCAGGGAGAGATACGCAGTATTTT. Its translation is CASTPFPGRDTQYF.

In this sample, this clonotype turned up a few times. The CDR3 protein is CASSAGGANTEAFF. The CDR3 bases are TGTGCCAGCAGCGCAGGGGGGGCGAACACTGAAGCTTTCTTT. The chain carries TRBV9 and TRBJ1-1; TRBD1 matches 7 bases. The CDR3 extends over 14 amino acids. Germline CDR1 and CDR2: SGDLS and YYNGEE. V gave up 3 bases and J gave up 1 base; unmatched junction bases: 3.

This clonotype has at least ten counts. V is TRBV6-2 or TRBV6-3 and J is TRBJ2-1; D call uncertain. Trimming shortened V by 6 bases and J by 0 bases, and 12 bases separated the two germline ends. This CDR3 is built from 15 residues. Germline values: CDR1 MNHEY, CDR2 SVGEGT. CDR3 sequence reads: CASRGWTVSYNEQFF. The CDR3 DNA sequence: TGTGCCAGCAGGGGGTGGACGGTCTCCTACAATGAGCAGTTCTTC.

Ten or more counts support this clonotype. This rearrangement joins TRBV7-9 to TRBJ2-7; 9 bases match TRBD1. Germline CDR1 reads SEHNR; CDR2 reads FQNEAQ (reference sequence). The CDR3 extends over 16 amino acids. The J segment lost 2 bases and the V segment lost 5 bases, leaving 10 bases of the junction unmatched. Here the CDR3 DNA reads TGTGCCAGCAGCCAACCCTCGACAGGGGGACCCTACGAGCAGTACTTC. Translation: CASSQPSTGGPYEQYF.

This clonotype was found many times. V is TRBV20-1 and J is TRBJ1-4, with TRBD1 as a possible D gene (6 bases). CDR3 size: 15 residues. Germline values: CDR1 DFQATT, CDR2 SNEGSKA (reference sequence). Trimming cost V 1 base and J 4 bases, with 13 bases left between them. CDR3 loop: CSARATGALNEKLFF. For the CDR3, the DNA is TGCAGTGCTAGAGCTACGGGGGCCCTTAATGAAAAACTGTTTTTT.

CDR3 in amino acids: CASSLEPRFTYEQYF. The CDR3 DNA is TGTGCCAGCAGCTTAGAACCCCGTTTTACCTACGAGCAGTACTTC. V and J are TRBV11-2 and TRBJ2-7, with D unresolved. The CDR3 length is 15 residues. Per the germline V gene, CDR1 is SGHAT and CDR2 is FQNNGV. V was clipped by 0 bases and J by 2 bases, with 11 bases between them. The full variable domain, in which reference TRBV11-2 and TRBJ2-7 provide the parts outside the CDR3, is EAGVAQSPRYKIIEKRQSVAFWCNPISGHATLYWYQQILGQGPKLLIQFQNNGVVDDSQLPKDRFSAERLKGVDSTLKIQPAKLEDSAVYLCASSLEPRFTYEQYFGPGTRLTVT.

The chain combines TRBV11-1 with TRBJ2-5; 10 nucleotides align to TRBD2. V shed 5 bases, J shed 14 bases, and the junction held 26 bases outside the gene matches. The CDR3 sequence is 18 residues long. In germline, CDR1 is SGHAT, CDR2 FQDESV (reference sequence). The CDR3 sequence is CASSTYITGLAVPLGTYF. CDR3 DNA sequence: TGTGCCAGCAGCACATACATAACCGGACTAGCGGTACCTTTAGGCACTTACTTC.

The chain employs TRBV5-1 and TRBJ2-5; 8 bases align to TRBD1. The CDR3 is 15 amino acids. In germline, CDR1 is SGHRS, CDR2 YFSETQ. J lost 5 bases, V lost 0 bases, and 6 bases had no gene match. Written as DNA, the CDR3 is TGCGCCAGCAGCTTGGAGCAGGGGGCGGGGGAGACCCAGTACTTC. This gives the protein CASSLEQGAGETQYF.

This clonotype came up many times. The germline gene is not matched at one end of the junction; a read error may be the cause. The rearrangement links TRBV27 to TRBJ2-7; 8 nucleotides align to TRBD1. This CDR3 spans 13 amino acids. The germline gives CDR1 MNHEY, CDR2 SMNVEV (reference sequence). CDR3 protein: CASSLTGGYEQYF. The CDR3, as DNA: TGCGCCAGCAGCTTAACAGGGGGCTACGAGCAGTACTTC.

In this sample, this clonotype turned up many times. CDR3 residues: CASSSVGVGYTF. The CDR3 bases are TGTGCCAGCAGTTCCGTGGGGGTGGGCTACACCTTC. The chain has TRBV27 and TRBJ1-2, with D possibly being TRBD1 (5 bases). Germline-derived CDR1 and CDR2 are MNHEY and SMNVEV (reference sequence). V was shortened by 4 bases and J by 8 bases, with 11 bases between the two germline ends. The CDR3 consists of 12 residues.

Only a few counts were recorded for this clonotype. V is TRBV27 and J is TRBJ2-2, with TRBD1 identical over 7 bases. Germline values: CDR1 MNHEY, CDR2 SMNVEV (reference sequence). The CDR3 has 14 residues. Losses at the gene ends were 5 bases for V and 7 bases for J; bases not matched to a gene: 7. The CDR3 DNA reads as TGTGCCAGCAGTATCACAGGGGCGGTCGGGGAGCTGTTTTTT. Amino acid sequence: CASSITGAVGELFF.

The table lists this clonotype with many counts. The chain joins TRBV27 to TRBJ2-7; 8 positions agree with TRBD2. The V gene end was trimmed by 1 base and the J gene end by 5 bases; junction bases not matched to a gene: 1. Germline V gene data show CDR1 as MNHEY and CDR2 as SMNVEV (reference sequence). CDR3 size: 13 residues. In DNA, the CDR3 is TGTGCCAGCAGTTTATTAGCGGGAAACGAGCAGTACTTC. As protein: CASSLLAGNEQYF.

Many counts were recorded for this clonotype. V usage is TRBV4-1 and J usage is TRBJ2-5; D may be TRBD2 (5 bases). Per germline, CDR1 MGHRA and CDR2 YSYEKL. Trimming took off 2 bases at V and 5 bases at J, with 12 bases between the two ends. CDR3 length: 14 amino acids. CDR3 nucleotide sequence: TGCGCCAGCAGCCAATTCCAACGAGGGGAGACCCAGTACTTC. This encodes CASSQFQRGETQYF.

This clonotype was counted ten times or more. This chain links TRBV5-1 with TRBJ1-2; unclear D gene. Trimming removed 3 bases from V and 2 bases from J, with 8 bases in between. The CDR3 sequence is 13 residues long. Germline lookup yields CDR1 SGHRS and CDR2 YFSETQ. CDR3 nucleotide sequence: TGCGCCAGCAGCTGGGAGGTCAACTATGGCTACACCTTC. As protein: CASSWEVNYGYTF.

This clonotype was counted ten times or more. The chain uses TRBV20-1 and TRBJ2-7, with D maybe TRBD2 (6 bases). The CDR3 is 15 residues long. Germline loops: CDR1 DFQATT, CDR2 SNEGSKA (reference sequence). The V end was cut by 0 bases, the J end by 0 bases, with 12 bases between. In DNA, the CDR3 is TGCAGTGCTAGAGATCAGTCCGGGAGCTCCTACGAGCAGTACTTC. Its protein product is CSARDQSGSSYEQYF.

The V and J genes are TRBV7-2 and TRBJ1-1, with no clear D. V lost 9 bases and J lost 1, with 15 bases in between. Germline-derived CDR1 and CDR2 are SGHTA and FQGNSA. CDR3 length equals 14 residues. CDR3 sequence (DNA): TGTGCCAGTAGTTACGGCCCCTCGAACACTGAAGCTTTCTTT. Its protein product is CASSYGPSNTEAFF.

This clonotype occurred many times. The genes are TRBV13 and TRBJ2-7; 8 nucleotides agree with TRBD1. V shed 5 bases and J 3 bases; nucleotides not matched to a gene: 6. The CDR3 sequence is 14 residues long. Germline values: CDR1 PRHDT, CDR2 FYEKMQ (reference sequence). CDR3 in DNA: TGTGCCAGCAGCGCCCGGGACAGGCACTACGAGCAGTACTTC. The encoded protein is CASSARDRHYEQYF.